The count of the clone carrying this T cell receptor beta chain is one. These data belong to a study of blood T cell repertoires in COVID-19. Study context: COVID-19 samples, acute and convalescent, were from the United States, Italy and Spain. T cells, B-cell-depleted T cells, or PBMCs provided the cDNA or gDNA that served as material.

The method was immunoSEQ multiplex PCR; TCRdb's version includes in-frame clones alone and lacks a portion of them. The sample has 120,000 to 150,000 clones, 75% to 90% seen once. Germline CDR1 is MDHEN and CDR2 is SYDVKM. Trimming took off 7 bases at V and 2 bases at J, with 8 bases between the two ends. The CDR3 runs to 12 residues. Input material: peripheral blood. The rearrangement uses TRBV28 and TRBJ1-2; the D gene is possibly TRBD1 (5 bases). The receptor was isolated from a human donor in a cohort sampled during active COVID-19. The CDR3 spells CASKAGNYGYTF. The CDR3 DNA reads TGTGCCAGCAAGGCAGGGAACTATGGCTACACCTTC.